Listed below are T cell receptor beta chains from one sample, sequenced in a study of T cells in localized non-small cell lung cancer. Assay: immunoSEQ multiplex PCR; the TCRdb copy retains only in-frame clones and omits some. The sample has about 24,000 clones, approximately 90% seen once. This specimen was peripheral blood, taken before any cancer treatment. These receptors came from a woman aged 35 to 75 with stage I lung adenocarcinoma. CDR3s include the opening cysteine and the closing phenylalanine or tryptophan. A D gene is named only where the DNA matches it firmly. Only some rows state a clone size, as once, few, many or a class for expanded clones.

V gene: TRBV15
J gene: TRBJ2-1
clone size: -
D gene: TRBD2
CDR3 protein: CATSTQREIGNEQFF
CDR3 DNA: TGTGCCACCAGCACCCAGCGGGAGATAGGGAATGAGCAGTTCTTC

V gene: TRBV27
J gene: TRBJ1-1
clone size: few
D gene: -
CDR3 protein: CASRRQDMNTEAFF
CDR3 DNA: TGTGCCAGCAGGAGACAGGACATGAACACTGAAGCTTTCTTT

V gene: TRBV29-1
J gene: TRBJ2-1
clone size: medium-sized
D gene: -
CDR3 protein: CSVAETPVNEQFF
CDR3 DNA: TGCAGCGTTGCTGAGACTCCGGTCAATGAGCAGTTCTTC

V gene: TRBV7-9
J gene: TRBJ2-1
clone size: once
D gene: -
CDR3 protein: CASSFARANEQFF
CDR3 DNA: TGTGCCAGCAGCTTTGCCAGGGCGAATGAGCAGTTCTTC

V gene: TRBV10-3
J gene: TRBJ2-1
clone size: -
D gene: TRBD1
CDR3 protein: CAISRTGGAYNEQFF
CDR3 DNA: TGTGCCATCAGTAGAACAGGGGGCGCCTACAATGAGCAGTTCTTC

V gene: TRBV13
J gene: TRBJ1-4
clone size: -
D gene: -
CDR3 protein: CASSAPRASEKLFF
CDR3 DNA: TGTGCCAGCAGCGCCCCCCGGGCCTCCGAAAAACTGTTTTTT

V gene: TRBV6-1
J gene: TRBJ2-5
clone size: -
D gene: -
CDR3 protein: CASSEALGKRDQETQYF
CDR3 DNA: TGTGCCAGCAGTGAAGCCCTGGGGAAGCGGGACCAAGAGACCCAGTACTTC

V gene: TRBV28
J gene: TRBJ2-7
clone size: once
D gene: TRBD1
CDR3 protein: CASSLYLTGGAYEQYF
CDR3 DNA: TGTGCCAGCAGTTTATACCTGACAGGGGGCGCCTACGAGCAGTACTTC

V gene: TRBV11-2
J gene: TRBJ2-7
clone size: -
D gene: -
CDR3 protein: CASSLDLKYEQYF
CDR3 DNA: TGTGCCAGCAGCTTAGACTTAAAATACGAGCAGTACTTC

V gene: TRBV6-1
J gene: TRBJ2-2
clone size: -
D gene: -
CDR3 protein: CASSEGGARTGELFF
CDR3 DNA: TGTGCCAGCAGTGAAGGGGGGGCGAGAACCGGGGAGCTGTTTTTT

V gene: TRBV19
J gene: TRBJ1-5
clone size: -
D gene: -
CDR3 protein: CASSIWGAKSNQPQHF
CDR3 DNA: TGTGCCAGTAGTATATGGGGGGCTAAGAGCAATCAGCCCCAGCATTTT

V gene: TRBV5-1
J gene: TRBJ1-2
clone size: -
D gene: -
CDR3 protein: CASRKIEDGYTF
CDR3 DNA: TGCGCCAGCAGGAAAATAGAGGATGGCTACACCTTC

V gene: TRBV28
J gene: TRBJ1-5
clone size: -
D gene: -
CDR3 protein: CASSSPLQGAGGLGQPQHF
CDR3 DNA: TGTGCCAGCAGCAGTCCCCTGCAGGGAGCCGGGGGGCTGGGTCAGCCCCAGCATTTT

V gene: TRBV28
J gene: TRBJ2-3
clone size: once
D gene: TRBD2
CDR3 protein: CASSRLWRESADTQYF
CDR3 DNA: TGTGCCAGCAGTCGCCTCTGGCGGGAGAGCGCAGATACGCAGTATTTT

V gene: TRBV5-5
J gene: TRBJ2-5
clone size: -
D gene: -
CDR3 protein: CASSLGQEETQYF
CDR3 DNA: TGTGCCAGCAGCTTGGGACAGGAAGAGACCCAGTACTTC

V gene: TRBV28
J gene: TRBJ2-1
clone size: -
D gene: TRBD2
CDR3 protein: CASSSPSSGSYNEQFF
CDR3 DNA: TGTGCCAGCAGTTCCCCATCTAGCGGGTCCTACAATGAGCAGTTCTTC

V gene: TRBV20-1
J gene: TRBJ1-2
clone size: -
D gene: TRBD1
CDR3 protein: CSASGTVGYTF
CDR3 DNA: TGCAGTGCTAGCGGGACAGTTGGCTACACCTTC

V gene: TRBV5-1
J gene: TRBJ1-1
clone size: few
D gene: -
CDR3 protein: CASSLFTVNTEAFF
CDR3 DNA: TGCGCCAGCAGCTTGTTCACCGTGAACACTGAAGCTTTCTTT

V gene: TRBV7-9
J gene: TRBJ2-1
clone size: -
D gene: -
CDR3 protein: CASSPERKGGYNEQFF
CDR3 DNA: TGTGCCAGCAGCCCCGAGCGGAAGGGTGGGTACAATGAGCAGTTCTTC

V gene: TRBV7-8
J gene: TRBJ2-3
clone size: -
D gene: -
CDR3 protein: CASSRRITDTQYF
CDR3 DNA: TGTGCCAGCAGCCGCAGGATAACAGATACGCAGTATTTT

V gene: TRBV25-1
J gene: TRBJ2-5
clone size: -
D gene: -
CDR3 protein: CASSMGIQGTQYF
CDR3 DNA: TGTGCCAGCAGTATGGGCATTCAGGGGACCCAGTACTTC

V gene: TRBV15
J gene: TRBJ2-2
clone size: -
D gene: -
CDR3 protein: CATSRDSPGTGELFF
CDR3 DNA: TGTGCCACCAGCAGAGATTCCCCAGGGACCGGGGAGCTGTTTTTT

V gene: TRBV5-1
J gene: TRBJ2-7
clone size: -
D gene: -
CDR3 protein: CASSRTTIVPGGSYEQYF
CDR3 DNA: TGCGCCAGCAGCCGGACGACGATTGTCCCCGGTGGGAGCTACGAGCAGTACTTC

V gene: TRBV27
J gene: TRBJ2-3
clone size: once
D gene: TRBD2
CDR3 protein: CASRKAGGTDTQYF
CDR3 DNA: TGTGCCAGCAGGAAAGCGGGGGGCACAGATACGCAGTATTTT

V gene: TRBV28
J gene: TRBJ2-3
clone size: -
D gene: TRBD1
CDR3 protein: CASTRDRGSADTQYF
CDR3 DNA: TGTGCCAGCACCAGGGACAGGGGAAGCGCAGATACGCAGTATTTT

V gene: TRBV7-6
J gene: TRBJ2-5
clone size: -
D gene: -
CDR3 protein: CASSLRFRVFQETQYF
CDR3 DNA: TGTGCCAGCAGCTTAAGGTTCAGGGTATTCCAAGAGACCCAGTACTTC

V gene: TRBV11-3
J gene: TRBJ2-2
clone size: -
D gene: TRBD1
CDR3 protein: CASSFTYPGQIGNTGELFF
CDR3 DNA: TGTGCCAGCAGTTTTACTTACCCGGGACAGATCGGGAACACCGGGGAGCTGTTTTTT

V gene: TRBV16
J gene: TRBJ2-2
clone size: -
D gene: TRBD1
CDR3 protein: CASSQSVGHDRGPTGELFF
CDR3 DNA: TGTGCCAGCAGCCAATCGGTTGGTCATGACAGGGGGCCCACCGGGGAGCTGTTTTTT

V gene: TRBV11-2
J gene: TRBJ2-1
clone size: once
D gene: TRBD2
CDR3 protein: CASSSTSGVQGEQFF
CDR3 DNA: TGTGCCAGCAGCTCGACTAGCGGGGTTCAGGGTGAGCAGTTCTTC

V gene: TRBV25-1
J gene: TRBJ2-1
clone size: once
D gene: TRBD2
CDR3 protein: CASSEIGGRLLVNEQFF
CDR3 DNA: TGTGCCAGCAGTGAAATCGGCGGGAGGCTCTTAGTAAATGAGCAGTTCTTC

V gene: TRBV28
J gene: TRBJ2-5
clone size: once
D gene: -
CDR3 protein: CASSLQGLGETQYF
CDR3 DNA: TGTGCCAGCAGTTTACAGGGGCTCGGAGAGACCCAGTACTTC

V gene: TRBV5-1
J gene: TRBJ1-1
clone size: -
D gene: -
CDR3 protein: CASSSNRVNTEAFF
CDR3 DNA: TGCGCCAGCAGCTCGAACAGAGTGAACACTGAAGCTTTCTTT

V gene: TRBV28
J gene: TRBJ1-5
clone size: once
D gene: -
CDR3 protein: CASSLFGQGYPDQPQHF
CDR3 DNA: TGTGCCAGCAGTTTATTTGGGCAGGGCTATCCGGATCAGCCCCAGCATTTT

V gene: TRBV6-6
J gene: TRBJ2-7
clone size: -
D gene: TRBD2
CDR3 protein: CASSYAGAGSYEQYF
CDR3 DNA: TGTGCCAGCAGTTATGCGGGAGCGGGCTCCTACGAGCAGTACTTC

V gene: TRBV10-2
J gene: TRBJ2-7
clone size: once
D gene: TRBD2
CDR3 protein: CASSELAGGSYEQYF
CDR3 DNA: TGCGCCAGCAGTGAGTTAGCGGGAGGCTCCTACGAGCAGTACTTC

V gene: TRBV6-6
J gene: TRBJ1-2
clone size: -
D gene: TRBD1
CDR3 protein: CASSYPTGNYGYTF
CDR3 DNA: TGTGCCAGCAGTTACCCGACAGGGAACTATGGCTACACCTTC

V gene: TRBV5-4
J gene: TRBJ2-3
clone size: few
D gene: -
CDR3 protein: CASSLEGLLQGQDTQYF
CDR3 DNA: TGTGCCAGCAGCTTGGAGGGCTTATTACAGGGCCAGGATACGCAGTATTTT

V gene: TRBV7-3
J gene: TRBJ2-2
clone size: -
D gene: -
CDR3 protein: CASSFGAQGGTGELFF
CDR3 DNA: TGTGCCAGCAGCTTCGGGGCACAGGGAGGAACCGGGGAGCTGTTTTTT

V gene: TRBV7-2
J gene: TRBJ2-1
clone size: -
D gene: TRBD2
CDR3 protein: CASSLGISGSAEQFF
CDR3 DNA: TGTGCCAGCAGCTTAGGAATTAGCGGGAGTGCTGAGCAGTTCTTC

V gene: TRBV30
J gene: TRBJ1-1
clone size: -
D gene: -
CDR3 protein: CAWNQGTHSPEAFF
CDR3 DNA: TGTGCCTGGAATCAGGGAACCCACTCCCCTGAAGCTTTCTTT

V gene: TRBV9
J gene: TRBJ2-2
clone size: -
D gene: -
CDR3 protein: CASSATVGELFF
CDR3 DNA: TGTGCCAGCAGCGCTACAGTCGGGGAGCTGTTTTTT

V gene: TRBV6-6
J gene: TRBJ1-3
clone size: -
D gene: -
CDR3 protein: CASSPGASHSGNTIYF
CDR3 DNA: TGTGCCAGCAGCCCAGGGGCGAGCCACTCTGGAAACACCATATATTTT

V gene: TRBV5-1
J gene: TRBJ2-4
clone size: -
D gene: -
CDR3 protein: CASSLESDIQYF
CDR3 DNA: TGCGCCAGCAGCTTGGAATCAGACATTCAGTACTTC